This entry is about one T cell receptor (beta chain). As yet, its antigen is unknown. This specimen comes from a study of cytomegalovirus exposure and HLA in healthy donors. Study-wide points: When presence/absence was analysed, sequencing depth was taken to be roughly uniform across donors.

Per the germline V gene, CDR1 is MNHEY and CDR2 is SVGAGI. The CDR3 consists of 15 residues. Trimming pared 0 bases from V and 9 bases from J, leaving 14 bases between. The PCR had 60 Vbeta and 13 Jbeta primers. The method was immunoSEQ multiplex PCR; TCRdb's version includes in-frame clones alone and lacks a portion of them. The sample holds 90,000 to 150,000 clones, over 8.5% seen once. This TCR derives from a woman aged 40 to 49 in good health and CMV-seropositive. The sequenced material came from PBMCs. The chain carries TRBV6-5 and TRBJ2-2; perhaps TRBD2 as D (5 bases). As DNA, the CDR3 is TGTGCCAGCAGTTACTCGAGCGGCAGTCGTCGGGAGCTGTTTTTT. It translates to CASSYSSGSRRELFF.